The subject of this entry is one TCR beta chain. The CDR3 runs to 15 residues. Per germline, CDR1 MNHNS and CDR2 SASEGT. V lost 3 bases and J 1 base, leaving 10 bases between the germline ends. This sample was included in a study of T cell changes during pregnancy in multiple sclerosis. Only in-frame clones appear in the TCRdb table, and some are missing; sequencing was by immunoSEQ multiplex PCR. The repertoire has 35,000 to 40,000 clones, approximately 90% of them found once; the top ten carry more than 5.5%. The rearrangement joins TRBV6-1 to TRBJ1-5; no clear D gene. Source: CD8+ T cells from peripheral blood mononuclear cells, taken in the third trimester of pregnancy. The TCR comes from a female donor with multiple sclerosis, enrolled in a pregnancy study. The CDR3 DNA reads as TGTGCCAGCAGTGAGTCTATGGGCAGCAATCAGCCCCAGCATTTT. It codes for CASSESMGSNQPQHF.